The following is a T cell receptor (beta chain) sequence with its context. Antigen specificity is unknown. The data were taken from a study of T cell responses to AZD1222 COVID-19 vaccine. The protocol was immunoSEQ multiplex PCR, while the TCRdb copy is restricted to in-frame clones and leaves out a portion. The sample contains about 150,000 clones, over 90% of which appear only once. Study findings and constraints: It was only a handful of AZD1222 recipients who were seropositive at baseline. Nearly half of spike-specific TCRs reportedly target variant regions that are unmutated in the B.1.351 and B.1.1.7 variants. It was only after the peak T cell response that any repertoires were sampled. Most donors were white British and more were female, and clonal diversity was possibly underestimated.

CDR1 and CDR2 (germline): SEHNR, FQNEAQ (reference sequence). V gave up 5 bases and J gave up 12 bases; unmatched junction bases: 3. There are 12 residues in the CDR3. The gene calls are TRBV7-9 and TRBJ1-4, with 10 bases lining up with TRBD1. The origin of this receptor is an adult who received the AZD1222 COVID-19 vaccine. The sequencing used peripheral blood, collected 28 days after the second AZD1222 dose. Here the CDR3 reads CASSIGTGELFF. In nucleotides, the CDR3 is TGTGCCAGCAGCATCGGGACAGGGGAACTGTTTTTT.